This passage covers 14 T cell receptor beta chains from one sample sequenced in a study of CD8 T cells in Susac syndrome. The RNA, 0.5 to 1 ug, was put through reverse transcription using random hexamers. TCRdb independently ran MiXCR on the immunoSEQ multiplex PCR reads; one entry per CDR3 protein. In the table there are about 200,000 distinct CDR3 sequences, about 93% of which are singletons. Sequencing used CD4+ T cells from PBMCs. The receptors originated from a human donor in good health.

The V and J genes are TRBV12-3 or TRBV12-4 and TRBJ2-1; 13 bases agree with TRBD2. V dropped 5 bases and J dropped 6; count of bases not matched to a gene: 7. The CDR3 spans 16 residues. CDR3 protein: CASSALLAGGRNEQFF. The CDR3 DNA reads TGTGCCAGCAGTGCCCTACTAGCGGGGGGGCGCAATGAGCAGTTCTTC.

The chain is built from TRBV28 and TRBJ1-1, with 8 bases that match TRBD1. CDR3 length equals 13 residues. Germline values: CDR1 MDHEN, CDR2 SYDVKM. Trimming cost V 5 bases and J 3 bases; bases outside gene matches: 2. CDR3 region: CASSTGGHTEAFF. Here the CDR3 DNA reads TGTGCCAGCAGTACAGGGGGGCACACTGAAGCTTTCTTT.

On this clonotype: The junction does not match germline at one end; this may be a read error. This chain connects TRBV18 to TRBJ1-4; 10 bases are a match to TRBD1. Germline CDR1 KGHSH, CDR2 LQKENI. This CDR3 spans 12 amino acids. The chain's CDR3 is CASSTGTGERYF. CDR3 DNA sequence: TGTGCCAGCTCAACCGGGACAGGGGAAAGGTATTTT.

The genes are TRBV2 and TRBJ2-2; D might be TRBD1 or TRBD2, each matching 5 bases. This CDR3 is 16 amino acids long. Trimming cost V 2 bases and J 6 bases, with 16 bases left between them. In germline, CDR1 is SNHLY, CDR2 FYNNEI. The CDR3 DNA reads as TGTGCCAGCAGTGAAACTGGGACCTCTGATTCCGGGGAGCTGTTTTTT. It yields the protein CASSETGTSDSGELFF.

This clonotype has only one observation. The V gene is TRBV6-5, the J gene TRBJ1-2, with a possible D match to TRBD1 (5 bases). The CDR3 length is 13 residues. Deletions cut 8 bases from V and 4 bases from J, with 14 bases between. Germline CDR1 and CDR2: MNHEY and SVGAGI. In nucleotides, the CDR3 is TGTGCCAGCTGTTTCGGGGGTTCCTATGGCTACACCTTC. Protein: CASCFGGSYGYTF.

The chain couples TRBV4-2 to TRBJ2-3; D gene unclear. V gave up 1 base and J gave up 1 base, with 3 bases separating them. The CDR3 is made up of 13 amino acids. Looked up from germline, CDR1 is LGHNA and CDR2 is YNFKEQ. DNA of the CDR3: TGTGCCAGCAGCCAAGGGCGCACAGATACGCAGTATTTT. Its protein is CASSQGRTDTQYF.

This rearrangement joins TRBV29-1 to TRBJ2-5; TRBD2 aligns across 7 bases. Trimming took 7 bases from V and 7 from J; bases not matched to a gene: 15. The V gene's germline CDR1 is SQVTM and CDR2 ANQGSEA. The CDR3 totals 14 residues. CDR3 DNA sequence: TGCAGCGGCATTCGGGGGGAAACTGGGGGGACCCAGTACTTC. This translates into CSGIRGETGGTQYF.

This chain joins TRBV9 and TRBJ2-1; 8 bases are a match to TRBD1. This CDR3 has 15 residues. The germline V gene encodes CDR1 SGDLS and CDR2 YYNGEE. The V segment lost 1 base and the J segment 6 bases; nucleotides outside the gene matches: 6. The DNA for the CDR3 is TGTGCCAGCAGCGTAAGACAGGGGAGCTTCAATGAGCAGTTCTTC. This codes for CASSVRQGSFNEQFF.

V and J are TRBV12-3 or TRBV12-4 and TRBJ1-2; D perhaps matches TRBD1 (5 bases). The ends were cut back, 1 base at V and 4 bases at J, with 16 bases in the middle. The CDR3 runs 16 residues. CDR3 nucleotides: TGTGCCAGCAGTTTAGGGAATCCCGCCGGGGGCTATGGCTACACCTTC. Its protein product is CASSLGNPAGGYGYTF.

This chain connects TRBV5-4 to TRBJ2-3; 9 bases fit TRBD1. Germline V gives CDR1 SGHNT, CDR2 YYREEE (reference sequence). CDR3 length: 15 residues. The trim removed 4 bases at V and 4 bases at J, leaving 7 bases unmatched. The CDR3 reads CASSAGQGRPDTQYF. CDR3 sequence (DNA): TGTGCCAGCAGCGCCGGACAGGGGAGACCAGATACGCAGTATTTT. Variable domain in full (rest from reference TRBV5-4 and TRBJ2-3): ETGVTQSPTHLIKTRGQQVTLRCSSQSGHNTVSWYQQALGQGPQFIFQYYREEENGRGNFPPRFSGLQFPNYSSELNVNALELDDSALYLCASSAGQGRPDTQYFGPGTRLTVL.

The V call is TRBV6-2 or TRBV6-3, the J call TRBJ2-3; 9 bases agree with TRBD1. Germline trimming cut 6 bases from V and 0 bases from J; bases unmatched to any gene: 10. Germline CDR1 reads MNHEY; CDR2 reads SVGEGT. The CDR3 covers 17 residues. The CDR3 protein is CASRPMRTGASTDTQYF. The CDR3 DNA reads TGTGCCAGCAGACCCATGCGGACAGGGGCGAGCACAGATACGCAGTATTTT.

This chain connects TRBV14 to TRBJ2-7; D remains unclear. The CDR3 sequence is 13 residues long. Germline assignment: CDR1 SGHDN and CDR2 FVKESK. The V end was cut by 4 bases, the J end by 0 bases, with 7 bases between. CDR3 nucleotides: TGTGCCAGCAGCCGAGACATCTCCTACGAGCAGTACTTC. This translates into CASSRDISYEQYF. The variable domain in full, completed from reference TRBV14 and TRBJ2-7, reads EAGVTQFPSHSVIEKGQTVTLRCDPISGHDNLYWYRRVMGKEIKFLLHFVKESKQDESGMPNNRFLAERTGGTYSTLKVQPAELEDSGVYFCASSRDISYEQYFGPGTRLTVT.

Here the CDR3 reads CSVPQGGQPQHF. CDR3 nucleotide sequence: TGCAGTGTCCCCCAAGGAGGGCAGCCCCAGCATTTT. The rearrangement uses TRBV20-1 and TRBJ1-5; the D is unclear. V shed 7 bases and J shed 7 bases, with 14 bases lying between them. This CDR3 comprises 12 residues. Germline CDR1 reads DFQATT; CDR2 reads SNEGSKA (reference sequence).

The chain couples TRBV5-1 to TRBJ1-2; tentatively, D is TRBD1 (5 bases). The CDR3 is made up of 15 amino acids. The germline CDR1 and CDR2 sequences are SGHRS and YFSETQ. V gave up 4 bases and J gave up 5 bases, with 18 bases separating them. The DNA for the CDR3 is TGCGCCAGCAGCGTCGACCCCGGGACGGATTATGGCTACACCTTC. Encoded protein: CASSVDPGTDYGYTF.